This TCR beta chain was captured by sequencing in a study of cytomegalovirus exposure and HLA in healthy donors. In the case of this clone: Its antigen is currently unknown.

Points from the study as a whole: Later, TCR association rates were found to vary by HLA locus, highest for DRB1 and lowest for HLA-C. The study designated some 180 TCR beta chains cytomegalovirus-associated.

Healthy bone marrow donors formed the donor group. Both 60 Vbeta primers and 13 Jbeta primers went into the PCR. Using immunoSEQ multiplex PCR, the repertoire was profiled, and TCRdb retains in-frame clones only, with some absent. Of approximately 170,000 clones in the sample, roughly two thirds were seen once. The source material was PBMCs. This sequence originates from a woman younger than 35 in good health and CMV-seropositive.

The CDR3, as DNA: TGTGCCAGCAGCCGGGACAGACGCTCCTACGAGCAGTACTTC. Translating gives CASSRDRRSYEQYF. V gene TRBV7-9 combines with J gene TRBJ2-7; 7 bases are shared with TRBD1. V gave up 5 bases and J gave up 0 bases; unmatched junction bases: 4. This CDR3 has 14 residues. CDR1 and CDR2 from the germline V gene are SEHNR and FQNEAQ (reference sequence).